Listed here is a single T cell receptor beta chain. The germline V gene encodes CDR1 SGHTA and CDR2 FQGNSA. The ends were cut back, 5 bases at V and 0 bases at J, with 9 bases in the middle. This CDR3 is 14 amino acids long. The table came from immunoSEQ multiplex PCR; TCRdb's copy has only in-frame clones and leaves some out. This sample has over 85,000 clones, with 96% found just once. The data originate from a study of technical replicates of blood from a handful of donors. This chain connects TRBV7-2 to TRBJ2-3, with D unresolved. The material sequenced was T cells isolated from PBMCs. The sequence derives from a human donor in good health. The CDR3 DNA sequence: TGTGCCAGCAGCCCTACTTATAGCACAGATACGCAGTATTTT. It yields the protein CASSPTYSTDTQYF.